This T cell receptor beta chain was found in a study of OX40 agonist ivuxolimab in advanced cancers. On the study more broadly: Patients took ivuxolimab, an agonistic anti-OX40 (CD134) antibody. Study-wide results and limits: Low normalized T-cell clonal expansion was additionally recorded for some nonresponders. There were, on average, more expanded clones in CD8+ T cells than in CD4+. Dose levels from 0.1 to 3.0 mg/kg saw CD4+ and CD8+ blood T cells expand clonally by week 6.

Libraries were prepared by immunoSEQ multiplex PCR; TCRdb keeps only in-frame clonotypes and omits some of them. The sample yields roughly 32,000 clones, roughly 86% seen once. A note on this clone: The antigen remains undetermined.

The CDR3 length is 16 residues. Trimming removed 5 bases at V and 1 base at J, with 16 bases between. Germline V lookup: CDR1 SGHKS, CDR2 YYEKEE (reference sequence). Sequencing was performed on CD4+ or CD8+ T cells sorted from blood, taken in a trial of the OX40 agonist ivuxolimab. The chain couples TRBV5-5 to TRBJ1-3; no definite D call. The receptor was derived from an adult with an advanced solid tumor such as melanoma, head and neck, liver or kidney cancer. This CDR3 is CASSSGRSDSGNTIYF. CDR3 DNA: TGTGCCAGCAGTTCGGGCCGATCGGATTCTGGAAACACCATATATTTT.